This T cell receptor (beta chain) was sequenced in a study of blood T cells in healthy people across ages. On the study more broadly: For every two T cells, template switching captured about one barcoded beta molecule.

The table lists this clonotype with a count of one. Its target is not known. Study-wide results and caveats: Possibly, changes in expanded clonotypes were confounded because donor CMV status was unknown.

Through a sample-barcoded 5' primer and a J-beta primer mix, a second PCR was run for roughly 6 to 12 cycles. One entry per CDR3 protein results from TCRdb running MiXCR on the 5' RACE reads. The data show fewer than 800,000 distinct CDR3 sequences, with around 49% seen just once and roughly 31% held by the top ten. The TCR sequence derives from a woman aged 60-75 years in good health. Sequencing used blood.

Here the CDR3 DNA reads TGTGCCAGCAGTTTGGCGGGCGGGAGTATCCACGAGCAGTACTTC. This translates into CASSLAGGSIHEQYF. The chain combines TRBV12-3 or TRBV12-4 with TRBJ2-4, with 7 bases identical to TRBD2. The DNA end is more similar to TRBJ2-7, so the J call may be wrong. This CDR3 has 15 residues.